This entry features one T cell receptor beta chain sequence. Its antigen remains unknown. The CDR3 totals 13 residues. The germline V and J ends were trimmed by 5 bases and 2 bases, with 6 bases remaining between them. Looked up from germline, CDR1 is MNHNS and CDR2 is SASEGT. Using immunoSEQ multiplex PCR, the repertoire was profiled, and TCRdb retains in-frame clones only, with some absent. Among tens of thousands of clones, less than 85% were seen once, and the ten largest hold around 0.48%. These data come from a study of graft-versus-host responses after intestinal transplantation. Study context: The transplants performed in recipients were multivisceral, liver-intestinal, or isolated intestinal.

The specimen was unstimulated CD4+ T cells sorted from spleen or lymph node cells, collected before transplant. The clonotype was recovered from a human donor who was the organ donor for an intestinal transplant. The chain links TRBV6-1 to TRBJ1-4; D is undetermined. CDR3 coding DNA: TGTGCCAGCAGTCCCGGGACTAATGAAAAACTGTTTTTT. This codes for CASSPGTNEKLFF.